These T cell receptor beta chains were read from a single sample in a study of T cells after yellow fever vaccination. TCRdb re-derived calls from the 5' RACE reads in MiXCR, one entry per CDR3 protein. This sample has about 260,000 distinct CDR3 sequences, with roughly 13% found just once. Sequenced material: CD4+ T cells sorted from PBMCs, taken 45 days after the yellow fever booster vaccination. These receptors came from a man aged 25 to 45 who received the YFV17D yellow fever vaccine. The CDR3 runs from the conserved cysteine through the conserved F or W. Each record gives: V gene, J gene, D gene, clone size, CDR3 protein, CDR3 DNA. D genes are given only for firm matches. The size of a clone is reported for some rows only, either as once, few or many, or as a class for expanded clones.

V: TRBV5-1; J: TRBJ2-5; D: -; size: few; CDR3: CASGGGAETQYF; DNA: TGCGCCAGCGGAGGTGGGGCAGAGACCCAGTACTTC
V: TRBV3-1; J: TRBJ2-7; D: -; size: few; CDR3: CASSQDQLATYEQYF; DNA: TGTGCCAGCAGCCAAGATCAACTAGCAACCTACGAGCAGTACTTC
V: TRBV6-1; J: TRBJ2-5; D: -; size: -; CDR3: CASMGQNQETQYF; DNA: TGTGCCAGCATGGGGCAAAACCAAGAGACCCAGTACTTC
V: TRBV15; J: TRBJ2-5; D: TRBD2; size: -; CDR3: CATSRVPLAEETQYF; DNA: TGTGCCACCAGCAGAGTACCGCTAGCGGAAGAGACCCAGTACTTC
V: TRBV3-1; J: TRBJ2-1; D: -; size: few; CDR3: CASSQQWQAVGNEQFF; DNA: TGTGCCAGCAGCCAACAGTGGCAAGCCGTAGGGAATGAGCAGTTCTTC
V: TRBV4-3; J: TRBJ2-6; D: -; size: few; CDR3: CASSQDTASPSSGANVLTF; DNA: TGCGCCAGCAGCCAAGATACGGCTAGCCCGAGCTCTGGGGCCAACGTCCTGACTTTC
V: TRBV24-1; J: TRBJ2-1; D: -; size: -; CDR3: CATAGREATYNEQFF; DNA: TGTGCCACCGCGGGAAGGGAGGCCACGTACAATGAGCAGTTCTTC
V: TRBV12-3/TRBV12-4; J: TRBJ1-5; D: -; size: -; CDR3: CASSQQGRRQPQHF; DNA: TGTGCCAGCAGCCAACAGGGTCGGCGGCAGCCCCAGCATTTT
V: TRBV5-1; J: TRBJ2-1; D: -; size: few; CDR3: CASSLAGAWGYNEQFF; DNA: TGCGCCAGCAGCTTGGCGGGCGCGTGGGGTTACAATGAGCAGTTCTTC
V: TRBV4-3; J: TRBJ2-7; D: TRBD2; size: few; CDR3: CASSQDTTSGHYEQYF; DNA: TGCGCCAGCAGCCAAGATACCACTAGCGGGCACTACGAGCAGTACTTC
V: TRBV7-2; J: TRBJ2-3; D: -; size: few; CDR3: CASSLLPVPGDTQYF; DNA: TGTGCCAGCAGCTTACTACCTGTTCCCGGAGATACGCAGTATTTT
V: TRBV24-1; J: TRBJ2-7; D: -; size: few; CDR3: CATSDPGRWQYF; DNA: TGTGCCACCAGTGACCCCGGACGTTGGCAGTACTTC
V: TRBV5-1; J: TRBJ2-5; D: -; size: -; CDR3: CASSLTSQRETQYF; DNA: TGCGCCAGCAGCTTGACTAGTCAGCGGGAGACCCAGTACTTC
V: TRBV3-1; J: TRBJ2-1; D: TRBD2; size: -; CDR3: CASSLTGTSGSRQFF; DNA: TGTGCCAGCAGCCTGACCGGGACTAGCGGGAGCAGGCAGTTCTTC
V: TRBV9; J: TRBJ2-3; D: -; size: -; CDR3: CASSVGVSGSGDTQYF; DNA: TGTGCCAGCAGCGTAGGGGTCTCGGGGAGTGGAGATACGCAGTATTTT
V: TRBV29-1; J: TRBJ1-2; D: -; size: many; CDR3: CSVEAGVYGYTF; DNA: TGCAGCGTTGAAGCGGGCGTCTATGGCTACACCTTC
V: TRBV10-3; J: TRBJ2-2; D: -; size: many; CDR3: CAIKRDGRAGELFF; DNA: TGTGCCATCAAACGGGACGGAAGGGCCGGGGAGCTGTTTTTT
V: TRBV5-1; J: TRBJ2-1; D: TRBD2; size: -; CDR3: CASSRGTRAGHEQFF; DNA: TGCGCCAGCAGCAGGGGGACTAGGGCGGGCCATGAGCAGTTCTTC
V: TRBV7-9; J: TRBJ2-1; D: -; size: -; CDR3: CASSPRAAPRGHNEQFF; DNA: TGTGCCAGCAGCCCCCGGGCGGCCCCCCGGGGTCACAATGAGCAGTTCTTC
V: TRBV5-6; J: TRBJ2-7; D: -; size: many; CDR3: CASSPPGWNEQYF; DNA: TGTGCCAGCAGCCCCCCCGGTTGGAACGAGCAGTACTTC
V: TRBV20-1; J: TRBJ2-1; D: -; size: few; CDR3: CSARRRETEQFF; DNA: TGCAGTGCTAGACGAAGGGAGACTGAGCAGTTCTTC
V: TRBV5-4; J: TRBJ2-5; D: -; size: -; CDR3: CASSLGPTGEETQYF; DNA: TGTGCCAGCAGCTTGGGACCGACTGGGGAGGAGACCCAGTACTTC
V: TRBV5-1; J: TRBJ2-1; D: -; size: few; CDR3: CASLSDHNEQFF; DNA: TGCGCCAGCCTTTCAGACCACAATGAGCAGTTCTTC
V: TRBV21-1; J: TRBJ2-7; D: -; size: few; CDR3: CASSKVWRERVFEQYF; DNA: TGTGCCAGCAGCAAAGTGTGGCGGGAGCGGGTCTTTGAGCAGTACTTC
V: TRBV12-3/TRBV12-4; J: TRBJ2-1; D: -; size: few; CDR3: CASSFSLNEQFF; DNA: TGTGCCAGCAGTTTTAGCCTGAATGAGCAGTTCTTC
V: TRBV4-1; J: TRBJ2-1; D: TRBD2; size: many; CDR3: CASSQELRTSGRIEQFF; DNA: TGCGCCAGCAGCCAAGAGCTCCGTACGAGCGGGAGGATTGAGCAGTTCTTC
V: TRBV7-8; J: TRBJ2-3; D: TRBD2; size: -; CDR3: CASSRGWGGVGDTQYF; DNA: TGTGCCAGCAGCCGCGGGTGGGGGGGAGTAGGAGATACGCAGTATTTT
V: TRBV5-4; J: TRBJ2-5; D: -; size: -; CDR3: CASRPGTDLKTQYF; DNA: TGTGCCAGCAGGCCCGGTACAGACTTGAAGACCCAGTACTTC
V: TRBV20-1; J: TRBJ2-3; D: -; size: -; CDR3: CSASGSNGRDTQYF; DNA: TGCAGTGCTAGTGGTTCTAACGGACGGGATACGCAGTATTTT
V: TRBV20-1; J: TRBJ2-1; D: -; size: few; CDR3: CSARVVEASSYNEQFF; DNA: TGCAGTGCTAGAGTAGTGGAAGCGAGCTCCTACAATGAGCAGTTCTTC
V: TRBV20-1; J: TRBJ1-4; D: TRBD1; size: -; CDR3: CSAGALGRGGTNEKLFF; DNA: TGCAGTGCTGGAGCCCTGGGCAGGGGGGGGACTAATGAAAAACTGTTTTTT
V: TRBV12-3/TRBV12-4; J: TRBJ2-2; D: -; size: many; CDR3: CASSLGATGELFF; DNA: TGTGCCAGCAGTTTAGGGGCCACCGGGGAGCTGTTTTTT
V: TRBV24-1; J: TRBJ2-1; D: -; size: -; CDR3: CATSDLGEAHEQFF; DNA: TGTGCCACCAGTGATTTAGGGGAAGCGCATGAGCAGTTCTTC
V: TRBV5-1; J: TRBJ2-1; D: -; size: -; CDR3: CASSLESDQFF; DNA: TGCGCCAGCAGCTTGGAATCGGACCAGTTCTTC
V: TRBV12-3/TRBV12-4; J: TRBJ2-1; D: -; size: few; CDR3: CASSLALRQSTSNEQFF; DNA: TGTGCCAGCAGTTTAGCGCTCCGACAGTCCACCTCCAATGAGCAGTTCTTC
V: TRBV12-3/TRBV12-4; J: TRBJ2-5; D: -; size: few; CDR3: CASRKGGIFETQYF; DNA: TGTGCCAGCAGGAAAGGAGGGATATTCGAGACCCAGTACTTC
V: TRBV11-2; J: TRBJ1-2; D: -; size: few; CDR3: CASSLVARWAPNF; DNA: TGTGCCAGCAGCTTAGTGGCCAGGTGGGCTCCGAACTTC